The TCR beta chain described here comes from a study of shared clonotypes between healthy human individuals. Background on the study: CD4 naive cells filled three plates per donor, CD4 memory three, CD8 naive two and CD8 memory one. Study outcomes and limitations: Sorted-subset samples were not fully sequenced, rarefaction indicated. The study sampled only blood, and tissue repertoires likely differ.

In the authors' methods: ImmunoSEQ output lacked quality scores and full-length reads, limiting matched filtering. Sequenced by immunoSEQ multiplex PCR; TCRdb stores in-frame clones only, minus some. The V and J calls and clone size were taken over from that table, and D and trimming were inferred from the DNA. The sample has over a million clones, 95% to 99% seen once; the top ten hold approximately 0.44%. From germline, CDR1 is SEHNR and CDR2 FQNEAQ (reference sequence). This CDR3 has 14 amino acids. After removal of 5 bases from V and 4 bases from J, the junction contained 7 bases not matched to a gene. Note on this clone: The antigen is unknown.

The V gene is TRBV7-9, the J gene TRBJ1-1; TRBD1 agrees at 7 bases. Input material: naive CD4+ T cells sorted from blood. Subset here: CD45RA+ positively selected. This receptor was taken from a man aged 30 to 39 in good health. The CDR3 coding sequence is TGTGCCAGCAGCGAACTGACAGGGTTCACTGAAGCTTTCTTT. This codes for CASSELTGFTEAFF.